Listed below are T cell receptor beta chains from one sample, sequenced in a study of blood T cell repertoires in COVID-19. The table came from immunoSEQ multiplex PCR; TCRdb's copy has only in-frame clones and leaves some out. This table has roughly 300,000 clones, roughly 85% appearing once. The sample consisted of peripheral blood. Source of these receptors: a human donor in a cohort sampled during active COVID-19. CDR3s include the opening cysteine and the closing phenylalanine or tryptophan. The D gene is left open where the match is weak. Rows may omit the clone size; those that give it use once, few, many or a size class.

>.|TRBJ2-4|TRBD2|TRBV5-4
TGTGCCAGCAGCCTCCGGGGGGGCAAAAACATTCAGTACTTC
CASSLRGGKNIQYF
>.|TRBJ2-2|.|TRBV21-1
TGTGCCAGCAGCAAGGAAGCGGCCGGGGAGCTGTTTTTT
CASSKEAAGELFF
>.|TRBJ1-1|.|TRBV6-5
TGTGCCAGCAGTTACGCGGCGGGGGAAGCTTTCTTT
CASSYAAGEAFF
>.|TRBJ2-3|.|TRBV14
TGTGCCAGCAGCCAGACAAGAAATACGCAGTATTTT
CASSQTRNTQYF
>.|TRBJ2-7|TRBD1|TRBV6-5
TGTGCCAGCAGTTACTCGGGGGACAGGGAAGCCTACGAGCAGTACTTC
CASSYSGDREAYEQYF
>.|TRBJ1-3|.|TRBV5-1
TGCGCCAGCAGCTTGGGGGTTAGCGGACTATCTGGAAACACCATATATTTT
CASSLGVSGLSGNTIYF
>.|TRBJ1-4|.|TRBV12-3/TRBV12-4
TGTGCCAGCATCAAAGAGGGCGAAAAACTGTTTTTT
CASIKEGEKLFF
>.|TRBJ2-5|.|TRBV27
TGTGCCAGCAGTTTATACGGGGGGCCGGGAGAGACCCAGTACTTC
CASSLYGGPGETQYF
>.|TRBJ2-6|.|TRBV14
TGTGCCAGCAGCCAATGGAAGGAGGGGGCCAACGTCCTGACTTTC
CASSQWKEGANVLTF
>.|TRBJ2-1|.|TRBV27
TGTGCCAGCAGTTTGGGGCAGAGCTACAATGAGCAGTTCTTC
CASSLGQSYNEQFF
>once|TRBJ1-2|.|TRBV27
TGTGCCAGCAGTCCAATCGACGGGAACTATGGCTACACCTTC
CASSPIDGNYGYTF
>few|TRBJ2-7|.|TRBV7-4
TGTGCCAGCAGCGTCCAGGGGGGAGACGAGCAGTACTTC
CASSVQGGDEQYF
>.|TRBJ1-5|.|TRBV27
TGTGCCAGCAGGCTTGTGGGGGGTGTGGGTCAGGATCAGCCCCAGCATTTT
CASRLVGGVGQDQPQHF
>.|TRBJ1-5|TRBD1|TRBV6-2/TRBV6-3
TGTGCCAGCAGTTACTACAGGGGTTTATATCAGCCCCAGCATTTT
CASSYYRGLYQPQHF
>.|TRBJ2-7|TRBD1|TRBV27
TGTGCCAGCAGTCCGGGACAGGGGAACGAGCAGTACTTC
CASSPGQGNEQYF
>.|TRBJ2-1|.|TRBV6-5
TGTGCCAGCGGCATCTACAATGAGCAGTTCTTC
CASGIYNEQFF
>.|TRBJ1-5|TRBD1|TRBV7-8
TGTGCCAGCAGCTTAGACTCGGGACAGGATAGCAATCAGCCCCAGCATTTT
CASSLDSGQDSNQPQHF
>.|TRBJ2-2|.|TRBV24-1
TGTGCCACCAGTCCGTTCGCAGGGGACACCGGGGAGCTGTTTTTT
CATSPFAGDTGELFF
>.|TRBJ1-4|TRBD1|TRBV2
TGTGCCAGCAGCCTTACAGGGGTCGGAGAAAAACTGTTTTTT
CASSLTGVGEKLFF
>.|TRBJ2-5|TRBD1|TRBV7-8
TGTGCCAGCAGCTCAAGGGGACAGGGTGGGCAGACCCAGTACTTC
CASSSRGQGGQTQYF
>.|TRBJ1-2|.|TRBV7-9
TGTGCCAGCAGCTTACAGGGTTCAAACTATGGCTACACCTTC
CASSLQGSNYGYTF